One T cell receptor (beta chain) is described in this entry. Its specificity is not known. Treatment reported: oral pan-JAK inhibitor, 5-10 mg twice daily. Alopecia areata patients provided lesional scalp punch biopsies and peripheral blood. V lost 0 bases and J 6 bases, leaving 3 bases between the germline ends. Germline V gene lookup returns CDR1 SGHRS and CDR2 YFSETQ. The CDR3 spans 12 residues. These data originate in a study of CD8+ T cells in alopecia areata. Study-level background: Tofacitinib was taken orally by treated patients, and the dose was 5 to 10 mg twice daily. The drug, tofacitinib, lasted 6 to 18 months, followed by 6 months off drug.

Regarding the study as a whole: Alopecia totalis/universalis scalp especially showed more expanded CD8+ clones than normal scalp.

cDNA serving as the sequencing template came from extracted, reverse transcribed RNA. Sequencing was performed with immunoSEQ multiplex PCR; in TCRdb, only in-frame clones are kept and a portion is missing. There are fewer than 100,000 clones in the sample; about three quarters occur only once, and 15% to 20% lies in the top ten. The source material was CD8+ T cells sorted from blood, sampled at approximately week 44, from a patient treated with tofacitinib. The chain carries TRBV5-1 and TRBJ2-2, with D unresolved. This sequence was found in a human donor with alopecia areata. The CDR3 bases are TGCGCCAGCAGCTTGGAGGCCGGGGAGCTGTTTTTT. Residues: CASSLEAGELFF.